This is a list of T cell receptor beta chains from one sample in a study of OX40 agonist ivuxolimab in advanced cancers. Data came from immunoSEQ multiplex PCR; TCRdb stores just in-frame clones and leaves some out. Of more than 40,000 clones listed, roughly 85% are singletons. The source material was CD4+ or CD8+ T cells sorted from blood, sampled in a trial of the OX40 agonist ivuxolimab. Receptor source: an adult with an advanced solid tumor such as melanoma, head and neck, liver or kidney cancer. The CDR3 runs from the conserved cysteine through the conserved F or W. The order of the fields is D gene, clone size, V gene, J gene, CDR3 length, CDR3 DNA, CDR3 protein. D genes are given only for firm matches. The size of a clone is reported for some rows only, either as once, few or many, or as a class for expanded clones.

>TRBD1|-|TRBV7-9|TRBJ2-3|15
TGTGCCAGCAGCTTAGTTAGGGGGCGGGCAGATACGCAGTATTTT
CASSLVRGRADTQYF
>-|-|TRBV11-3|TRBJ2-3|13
TGTGCCAGCAGCCCCCGGTTCACAGATACGCAGTATTTT
CASSPRFTDTQYF
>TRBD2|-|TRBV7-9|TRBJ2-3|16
TGTGCCAGCAGCTTATGGGCTAGCGGGGGGACAGATACGCAGTATTTT
CASSLWASGGTDTQYF
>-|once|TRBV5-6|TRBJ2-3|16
TGTGCCAGCAGCTTAGTCGGGGCCCTCCCGCAGGATACGCAGTATTTT
CASSLVGALPQDTQYF
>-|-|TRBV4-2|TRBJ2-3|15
TGTGCCAGCAGCCGAGGCATTGGAGAAACAGATACGCAGTATTTT
CASSRGIGETDTQYF
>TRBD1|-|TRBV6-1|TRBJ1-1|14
TGTGCCAGCAGTACAGGGGACCGAGCCCCTGAAGCTTTCTTT
CASSTGDRAPEAFF
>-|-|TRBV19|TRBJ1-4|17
TGTGCCAGTAGTATAGATTGGCAGGACGCAACTAATGAAAAACTGTTTTTT
CASSIDWQDATNEKLFF
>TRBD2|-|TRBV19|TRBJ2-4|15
TGTGCCAGTAGCCCGACGCTAGCGGGAGGGCACGTTCAGTACTTC
CASSPTLAGGHVQYF
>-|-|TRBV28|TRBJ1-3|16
TGTGCCAGCAGTTTGATGCGAAGCGCAGCTCGAAACACCATATATTTT
CASSLMRSAARNTIYF
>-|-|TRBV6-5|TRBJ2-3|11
TGTGCCAGCAGTTACATAGATACGCAGTATTTT
CASSYIDTQYF
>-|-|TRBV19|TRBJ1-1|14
TGTGCCAGTAGTGCCTGGACAGTGAACACTGAAGCTTTCTTT
CASSAWTVNTEAFF
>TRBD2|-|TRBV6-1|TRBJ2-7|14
TGTGCCAGCACTGCGGGAGTCAGGGCCTACGAGCAGTACTTC
CASTAGVRAYEQYF
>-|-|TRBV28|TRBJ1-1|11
TGTGCCAGCAGTGAGGTACATGAAGCTTTCTTT
CASSEVHEAFF
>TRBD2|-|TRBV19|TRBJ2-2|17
TGTGCCAGTAGATCGACGTGGGGGACTAGCGTGACCGGGGAGCTGTTTTTT
CASRSTWGTSVTGELFF
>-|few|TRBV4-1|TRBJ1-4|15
TGCGCCAGCAGCCCTTTCGGGGATTCTAATGAAAAACTGTTTTTT
CASSPFGDSNEKLFF
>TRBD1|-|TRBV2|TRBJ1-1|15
TGTGCCAGCAGTGACTGGGGACAGCCGAACACTGAAGCTTTCTTT
CASSDWGQPNTEAFF
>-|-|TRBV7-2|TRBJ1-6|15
TGTGCCAGCAGCCCGTTTGAGGGGTCGAATTCACCCCTCCACTTT
CASSPFEGSNSPLHF
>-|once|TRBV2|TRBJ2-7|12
TGTGCCAGCAGCGACGACAAACAGGGACAGTACTTC
CASSDDKQGQYF
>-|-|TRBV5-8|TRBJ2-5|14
TGTGCCAGCATCCGTCCGGGGCAGAAAGAGACCCAGTACTTC
CASIRPGQKETQYF
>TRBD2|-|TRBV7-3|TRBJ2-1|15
TGTGCCAGCAGCTCCTCAGCGGGAGTTTCCAATGAGCAGTTCTTC
CASSSSAGVSNEQFF
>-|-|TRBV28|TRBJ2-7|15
TGTGCCAGCAGTTTCCAGACAGGAGGGCTGGGGGAGCAGTACTTC
CASSFQTGGLGEQYF
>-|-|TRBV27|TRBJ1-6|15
TGTGCCAGCAGACAGGGTATGAAGAGTAAATCACCCCTCCACTTT
CASRQGMKSKSPLHF
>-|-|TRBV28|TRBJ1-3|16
TGTGCCAGCAGGGGGCGAGGGACCCCCTCTGGAAACACCATATATTTT
CASRGRGTPSGNTIYF
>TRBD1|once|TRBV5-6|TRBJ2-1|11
TGTGCCAGCAGCTTGTCGGGACAGAAGTTCTTC
CASSLSGQKFF
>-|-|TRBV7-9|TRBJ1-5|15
TGTGCCAGCAGCTTAGGAGTCTCGGAGGGGGAGCCCCAGCATTTT
CASSLGVSEGEPQHF
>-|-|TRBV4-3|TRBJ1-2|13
TGCGCCAGCAGCCAAGACCTCCAGGGTTTTTGCACCTTC
CASSQDLQGFCTF
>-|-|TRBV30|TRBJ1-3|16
TGTGCCTGGACTCTTCCCCCCCGGCTCTCTGGAAACACCATATATTTT
CAWTLPPRLSGNTIYF
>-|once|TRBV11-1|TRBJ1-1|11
TGTGCCAGCAGCCGGGGGCCCGAAGCTTTCTTT
CASSRGPEAFF
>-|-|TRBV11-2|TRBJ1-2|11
TGTGCCAGCAGCTTGGGGGGCTACTACACCTTC
CASSLGGYYTF
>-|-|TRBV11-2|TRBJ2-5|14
TGTGCCAGCAGCCCCCGCCAAGGGGGGGAGACCCAGTACTTC
CASSPRQGGETQYF
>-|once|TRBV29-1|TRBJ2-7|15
TGCAGCGTTGAAAGTGACAGACAATCCAGCTACGAGCAGTACTTC
CSVESDRQSSYEQYF
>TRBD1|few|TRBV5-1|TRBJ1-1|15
TGCGCCAGCAGCGCTACAGGGGCTTCGGGCACTGAAGCTTTCTTT
CASSATGASGTEAFF
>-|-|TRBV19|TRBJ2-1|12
TGTGCCAGTAAGGGTACCAACAATGAGCAGTTCTTC
CASKGTNNEQFF
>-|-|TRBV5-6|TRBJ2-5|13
TGTGCCAGCAGCTTGAGGGGTCAAGAGACCCAGTACTTC
CASSLRGQETQYF
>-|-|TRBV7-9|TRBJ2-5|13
TGTGCCAGCAGCCAGTTGGGTGGGGAGACCCAGTACTTC
CASSQLGGETQYF
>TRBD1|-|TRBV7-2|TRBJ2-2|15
TGTGCCAGCAGCTCGGGACAGGGGGGCTACGGGGAGCTGTTTTTT
CASSSGQGGYGELFF
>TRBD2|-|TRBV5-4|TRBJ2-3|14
TGTGCCAGCAGCCTCGGGACTAGAGCTGATACGCAGTATTTT
CASSLGTRADTQYF
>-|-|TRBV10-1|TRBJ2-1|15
TGCGCCAGCACTCGGGGGTTCGGTTCGGACAATGAGCAGTTCTTC
CASTRGFGSDNEQFF
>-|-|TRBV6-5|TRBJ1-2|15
TGTGCCAGCAGACCCAGACCTGAGGGGAGCTATGGCTACACCTTC
CASRPRPEGSYGYTF
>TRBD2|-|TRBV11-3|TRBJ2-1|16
TGTGCCAGCAGACCCGGACTAGCGGGAGTCTTGAATGAGCAGTTCTTC
CASRPGLAGVLNEQFF
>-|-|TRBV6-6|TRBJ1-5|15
TGTGCCAGCAGGAGCGGAGGACGTAACAATCAGCCCCAGCATTTT
CASRSGGRNNQPQHF
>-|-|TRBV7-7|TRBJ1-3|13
TGTGCCAGCAGCACCGGGCCCAGGAACACCATATATTTT
CASSTGPRNTIYF
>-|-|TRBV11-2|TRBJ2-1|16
TGTGCCAGCAGCCACCCATTTGGGCCTAGTGACAATGAGCAGTTCTTC
CASSHPFGPSDNEQFF
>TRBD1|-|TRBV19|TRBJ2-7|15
TGTGCCAGTAGCCCGGGACAGGTGGGATCCTACGAGCAGTACTTC
CASSPGQVGSYEQYF
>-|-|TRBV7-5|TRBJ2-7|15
TGTGCCAGCAGCGGGTCAGCGGGAGCCAGGTACGAGCAGTACTTC
CASSGSAGARYEQYF
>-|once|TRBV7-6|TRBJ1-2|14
TGTGCCAGCAGCTTCTCGACCCGGGCGGATGGCTACACCTTC
CASSFSTRADGYTF
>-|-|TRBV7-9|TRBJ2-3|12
TGTGCCAGCAGCTTATTGGTAGATACGCAGTATTTT
CASSLLVDTQYF
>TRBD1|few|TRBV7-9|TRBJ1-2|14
TGTGCCAGCAGCTTGGACAGGAATCCTCGAGGCTACACCTTC
CASSLDRNPRGYTF
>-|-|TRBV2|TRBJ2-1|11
TGTGCCAGCAGAGATGACGGTGAGCAGTTCTTC
CASRDDGEQFF
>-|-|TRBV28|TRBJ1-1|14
TGTGCCAGCAGCGAGGGGTCGGCGAACACTGAAGCTTTCTTT
CASSEGSANTEAFF
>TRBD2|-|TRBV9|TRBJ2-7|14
TGTGCCAGCAGCGTACTAGCGGGATCCTACGAGCAGTACTTC
CASSVLAGSYEQYF
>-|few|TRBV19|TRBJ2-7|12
TGTGCCAGTAGTCCCAGGCCCTACGAGCAGTACTTC
CASSPRPYEQYF